This entry describes one TCR beta chain. The antigen is not known. The source of the sample is a study of T cells after yellow fever vaccination. General study points: Researchers cautioned that FACS-sorted repertoires could harbor abundant clonotypes contaminating from the bulk population. Overlap between CD4 and CD8 compartments was detected for a small share of clonotypes. Most clones from primary vaccination resurfaced after the booster (96% CD4, around 90% CD8).

The CDR3 sequence is 15 residues long. V shed 4 bases, J shed 6 bases, and the junction held 4 bases outside the gene matches. Germline loops: CDR1 ENHRY, CDR2 SYGVKD. 5'RACE template switching generated TCR cDNA, adding a universal primer site and UMIs. TCRdb re-called the 5' RACE reads through MiXCR, storing one row per CDR3 protein. The table lists about 340,000 distinct CDR3 sequences, 9.5% to 15% of them singletons. This sequence joins TRBV10-3 and TRBJ1-4, with 11 bases identical to TRBD1. This sample comprised CD4+ T cells sorted from PBMCs, obtained 15 days after the yellow fever booster vaccination. The sequence came from a man aged 18 to 29 who received the YFV17D yellow fever vaccine. The CDR3 loop reads CAISAGTGGDEKLFF. DNA for the CDR3: TGTGCCATCAGTGCGGGGACAGGGGGAGATGAAAAACTGTTTTTT.